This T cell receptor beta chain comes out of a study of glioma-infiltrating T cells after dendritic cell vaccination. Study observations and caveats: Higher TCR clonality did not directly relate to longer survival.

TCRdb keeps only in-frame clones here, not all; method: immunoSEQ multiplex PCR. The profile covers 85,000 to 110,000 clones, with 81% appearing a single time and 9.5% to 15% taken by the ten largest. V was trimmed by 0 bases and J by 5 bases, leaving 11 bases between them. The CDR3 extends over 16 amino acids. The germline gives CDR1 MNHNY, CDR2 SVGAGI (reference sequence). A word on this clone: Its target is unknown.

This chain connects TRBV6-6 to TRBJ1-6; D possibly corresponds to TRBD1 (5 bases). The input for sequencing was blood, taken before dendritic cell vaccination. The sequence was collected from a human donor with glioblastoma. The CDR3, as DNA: TGTGCCAGCAGTTACTCCGGCGGGACGGATAATTCACCCCTCCACTTT. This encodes CASSYSGGTDNSPLHF.